This record concerns one T cell receptor beta chain sequence. Likely unrecorded immune exposures existed in these nominally healthy donors. A multiplex PCR was run with 60 Vbeta primers and 13 Jbeta primers. Profiled with immunoSEQ multiplex PCR; TCRdb holds only in-frame clones, not every one. The sample holds 150,000 to 200,000 clones, 55% to 70% seen once. The data originate from a study of cytomegalovirus exposure and HLA in healthy donors. Germline CDR1 and CDR2: SQVTM and ANQGSEA. V shed 3 bases, J shed 4 bases, and the junction held 6 bases outside the gene matches. The CDR3 runs to 14 residues.

The sequence derives from a woman aged 40-49 years in good health and CMV-seropositive. The sequenced sample consisted of PBMCs. V is TRBV29-1 and J is TRBJ2-5, with 9 bases aligning to TRBD2. In nucleotides, the CDR3 is TGCAGCGTTGAGGGCGGGGGGGCCGGAGAGACCCAGTACTTC. As protein: CSVEGGGAGETQYF. The full variable domain, its missing parts supplied by reference TRBV29-1 and TRBJ2-5, is SAVISQKPSRDICQRGTSLTIQCQVDSQVTMMFWYRQQPGQSLTLIATANQGSEATYESGFVIDKFPISRPNLTFSTLTVSNMSPEDSSIYLCSVEGGGAGETQYFGPGTRLLVL.